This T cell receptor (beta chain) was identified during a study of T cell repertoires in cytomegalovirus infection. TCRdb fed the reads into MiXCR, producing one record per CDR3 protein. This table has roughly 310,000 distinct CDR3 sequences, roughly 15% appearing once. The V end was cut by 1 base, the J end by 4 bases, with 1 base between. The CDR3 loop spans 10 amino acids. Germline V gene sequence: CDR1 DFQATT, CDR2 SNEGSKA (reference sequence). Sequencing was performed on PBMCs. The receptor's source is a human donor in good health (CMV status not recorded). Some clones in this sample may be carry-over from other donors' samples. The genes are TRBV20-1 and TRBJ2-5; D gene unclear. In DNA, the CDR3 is TGCAGTGCTAGAGGAGAGACCCAGTACTTC. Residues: CSARGETQYF.